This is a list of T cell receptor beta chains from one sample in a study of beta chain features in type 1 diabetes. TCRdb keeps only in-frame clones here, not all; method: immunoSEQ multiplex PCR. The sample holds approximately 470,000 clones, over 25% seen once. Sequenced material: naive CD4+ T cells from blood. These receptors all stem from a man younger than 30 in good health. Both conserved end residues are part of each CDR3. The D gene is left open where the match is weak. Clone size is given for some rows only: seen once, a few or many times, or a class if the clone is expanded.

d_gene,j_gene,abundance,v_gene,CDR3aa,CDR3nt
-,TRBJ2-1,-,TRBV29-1,CSVAWTNYNEQFF,TGCAGCGTTGCCTGGACGAACTACAATGAGCAGTTCTTC
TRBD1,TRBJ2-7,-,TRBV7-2,CASTLRDRDYEQYF,TGTGCCAGCACCCTCAGGGACAGGGACTACGAGCAGTACTTC
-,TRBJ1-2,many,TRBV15,CATSRSLGGNYGYTF,TGTGCCACCAGCAGGTCCCTCGGGGGCAACTATGGCTACACCTTC
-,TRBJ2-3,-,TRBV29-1,CSVDLGGSSSTDTQYF,TGCAGCGTTGATTTGGGGGGCAGCTCTAGCACAGATACGCAGTATTTT
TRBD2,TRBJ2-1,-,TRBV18,CASSGLAGSYNEQFF,TGTGCCAGCTCCGGACTAGCGGGCTCCTACAATGAGCAGTTCTTC
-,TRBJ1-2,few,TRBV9,CASSANREERGYTF,TGTGCCAGCAGCGCAAACAGGGAAGAACGAGGCTACACCTTC
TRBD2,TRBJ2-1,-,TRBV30,CAWSVLAGAAVANEQFF,TGTGCCTGGAGTGTACTGGCGGGAGCCGCGGTGGCCAATGAGCAGTTCTTC
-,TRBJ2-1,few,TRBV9,CASSAPQRDNEQFF,TGTGCCAGCAGCGCTCCCCAGCGGGACAATGAGCAGTTCTTC
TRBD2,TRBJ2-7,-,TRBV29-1,CSVAGGSYEQYF,TGCAGCGTTGCGGGGGGAAGCTACGAGCAGTACTTC
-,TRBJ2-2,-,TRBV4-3,CASSLLGGFGGELFF,TGCGCCAGCAGCCTCCTTGGTGGGTTCGGCGGGGAGCTGTTTTTT
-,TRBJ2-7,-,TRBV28,CASSTLGIQRYF,TGTGCCAGCAGTACCCTAGGCATTCAGCGGTACTTC
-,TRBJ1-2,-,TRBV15,CATSREKGANYGYTF,TGTGCCACCAGCAGAGAGAAAGGGGCGAACTATGGCTACACCTTC
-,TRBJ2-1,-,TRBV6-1,CASSEQGFSYNEQFF,TGTGCCAGCAGTGAGCAGGGGTTCTCCTACAATGAGCAGTTCTTC
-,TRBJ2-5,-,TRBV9,CASSVAQETQYF,TGTGCCAGCAGCGTAGCCCAAGAGACCCAGTACTTC
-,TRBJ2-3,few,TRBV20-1,CSAGPNTQYF,TGCAGTGCTGGCCCAAATACGCAGTATTTT